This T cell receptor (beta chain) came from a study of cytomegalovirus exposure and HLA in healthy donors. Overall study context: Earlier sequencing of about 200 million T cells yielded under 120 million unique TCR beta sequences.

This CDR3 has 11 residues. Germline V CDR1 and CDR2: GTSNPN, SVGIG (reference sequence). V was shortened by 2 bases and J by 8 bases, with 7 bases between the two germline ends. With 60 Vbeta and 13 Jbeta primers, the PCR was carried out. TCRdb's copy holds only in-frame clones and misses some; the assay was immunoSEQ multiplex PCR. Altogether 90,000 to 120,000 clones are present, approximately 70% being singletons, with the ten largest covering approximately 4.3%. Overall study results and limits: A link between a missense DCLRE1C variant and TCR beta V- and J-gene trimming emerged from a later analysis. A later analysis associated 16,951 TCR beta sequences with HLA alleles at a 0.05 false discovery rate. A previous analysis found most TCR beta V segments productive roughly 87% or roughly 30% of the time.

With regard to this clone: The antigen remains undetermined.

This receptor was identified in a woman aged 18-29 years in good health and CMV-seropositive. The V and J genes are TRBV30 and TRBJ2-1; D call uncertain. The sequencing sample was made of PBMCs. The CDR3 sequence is CAWSNPYEQFF. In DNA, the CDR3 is TGTGCCTGGAGTAATCCCTATGAGCAGTTCTTC.